This TCR beta chain is from a study of blood T cell repertoires in COVID-19. At the level of the study: The United States, Italy and Spain provided the acute and convalescent COVID-19 samples. The cDNA or gDNA used as material had been derived from T cells, B-cell-depleted T cells, or PBMCs.

Germline V lookup: CDR1 SGHNT, CDR2 YENEEA. The V gene end was trimmed by 4 bases and the J gene end by 6 bases; junction bases not matched to a gene: 8. This CDR3 has 15 residues. Original methodology: Scientists estimated how many nucleated cells there were by amplifying reference gene primers. Produced via immunoSEQ multiplex PCR; TCRdb's table is partial and in-frame only. The V and J calls and the clone size are those of that table, but D and trimming were determined from the DNA. This sample has around 100,000 clones; around 87% occur once, and the top ten carry approximately 7%. Material: peripheral blood. The sequence derives from a human donor with acute or convalescent COVID-19. The donor label of this sample is uncertain. The chain carries TRBV11-3 and TRBJ2-2; TRBD1 matches at 7 bases. The CDR3, as DNA: TGTGCCAGCAGCTCCAGGGACAGTAGGGCCGGGGAGCTGTTTTTT. It encodes CASSSRDSRAGELFF.